This entry is about one T cell receptor (beta chain). The antigen remains undetermined. V lost 0 bases and J lost 12, with 12 bases in between. The CDR3 has 13 amino acids. Per germline, CDR1 LGHNA and CDR2 YSLEER. This sample was taken from a study of shared clonotypes between healthy human individuals. General study findings and limits: Generally, estimated richness proved larger in naive subsets than it did in memory subsets.

Repertoires were generated with immunoSEQ multiplex PCR, while TCRdb's copy carries only in-frame clones and drops some. Counted here are over a million clones, roughly 74% occurring once; the ten biggest clones make up more than 0.45%. What was sequenced was memory CD4+ T cells from PBMCs. Subset denoted: CD45RA-negative fraction. This sequence was found in a man aged 18 to 29 in good health. Some clones in this sample may be carry-over from other donors' samples. This chain links TRBV4-3 with TRBJ2-1, with D tentatively TRBD2 (6 bases). This chain's CDR3 is CASSQESDGRQFF. Written as DNA, the CDR3 is TGCGCCAGCAGCCAAGAATCGGACGGGAGGCAGTTCTTC.